These T cell receptor beta chains were read from a single sample in a study of T-cell reconstitution after alpha-beta-depleted transplantation in children. TCRdb analysed the PCR reads with MiXCR anew, one entry per CDR3 protein. This sample has about 980,000 distinct CDR3 sequences, with about 29% found just once. This material consisted of PBMCs, mostly from graft donor cells, taken 360 days after TCRalphabeta/CD19-depleted stem cell transplant. The origin of the receptors is a boy younger than two who had a stem cell transplant for SCID, so the T cells may come from the graft donor. Both conserved end residues are part of each CDR3. Each record gives: D gene, clone size, J gene, V gene, CDR3 DNA, CDR3 protein. A D gene is named only where the DNA matches it firmly. Rows give clone size only sometimes, using once, few, many, or a class for an expanded clone.

D gene: -
clone size: many
J gene: TRBJ2-5
V gene: TRBV5-1
CDR3 DNA: TGCGCCAGCAGATCCGGGAACCAAGTCGCGGAGACCCAGTACTTC
CDR3 protein: CASRSGNQVAETQYF

D gene: TRBD1
clone size: -
J gene: TRBJ1-2
V gene: TRBV20-1
CDR3 DNA: TGCAGTGCTAGAACGGGACAGGGGGCAGCTAACTATGGCTACACCTTC
CDR3 protein: CSARTGQGAANYGYTF

D gene: TRBD2
clone size: -
J gene: TRBJ2-7
V gene: TRBV15
CDR3 DNA: TGTGCCACCAGCAGAGATGGGGCACTAGCGGGAGACTACGAGCAGTACTTC
CDR3 protein: CATSRDGALAGDYEQYF

D gene: TRBD1
clone size: -
J gene: TRBJ2-6
V gene: TRBV10-3
CDR3 DNA: TGTGCCATCAGTCAAAGGACAGGCCTTAGCTCTGGGGCCAACGTCCTGACTTTC
CDR3 protein: CAISQRTGLSSGANVLTF

D gene: -
clone size: -
J gene: TRBJ1-5
V gene: TRBV15
CDR3 DNA: TGTGCCACCAGCAGAGATCTCGTTAGGGGCAATCAGCCCCAGCATTTT
CDR3 protein: CATSRDLVRGNQPQHF

D gene: -
clone size: -
J gene: TRBJ2-5
V gene: TRBV30
CDR3 DNA: TGTGCCTGGAGTGTAGACAGGCTCCAAGAGACCCAGTACTTC
CDR3 protein: CAWSVDRLQETQYF

D gene: -
clone size: -
J gene: TRBJ2-5
V gene: TRBV29-1
CDR3 DNA: TGCAGCGTTGAAGGATTTGGGGACGGTAAAGAGACCCAGTACTTC
CDR3 protein: CSVEGFGDGKETQYF

D gene: TRBD1
clone size: -
J gene: TRBJ1-5
V gene: TRBV28
CDR3 DNA: TGTGCCAGCAGTTCAGGGACAGTAAGCCATCAGCCCCAGCATTTT
CDR3 protein: CASSSGTVSHQPQHF

D gene: -
clone size: -
J gene: TRBJ2-7
V gene: TRBV12-3/TRBV12-4
CDR3 DNA: TGTGCCAGCAGCTCGGACCGGGACGGCCCCTACGAGCAGTACTTC
CDR3 protein: CASSSDRDGPYEQYF

D gene: TRBD1
clone size: few
J gene: TRBJ1-3
V gene: TRBV20-1
CDR3 DNA: TGCAGTGCTAGGGGAGGGGACAGGTCGTATGGAAACACCATATATTTT
CDR3 protein: CSARGGDRSYGNTIYF

D gene: TRBD1
clone size: -
J gene: TRBJ2-7
V gene: TRBV4-3
CDR3 DNA: TGCGCCAGCAGCCGAGGGACAGGGGGGTACGAGCAGTACTTC
CDR3 protein: CASSRGTGGYEQYF

D gene: TRBD1
clone size: -
J gene: TRBJ1-1
V gene: TRBV4-1
CDR3 DNA: TGCGCCAGCAGCCAAACAGGGGCAGGGGTGGACACTGAAGCTTTCTTT
CDR3 protein: CASSQTGAGVDTEAFF

D gene: -
clone size: -
J gene: TRBJ2-5
V gene: TRBV6-5
CDR3 DNA: TGTGCCAGCAGTTACGGCGGTCTGGGGTCTGTAGAGACCCAGTACTTC
CDR3 protein: CASSYGGLGSVETQYF

D gene: -
clone size: -
J gene: TRBJ1-2
V gene: TRBV7-8
CDR3 DNA: TGTGCCAGCAGCTTATGGGCAGGCGGAGTTGGCTACACCTTC
CDR3 protein: CASSLWAGGVGYTF

D gene: TRBD1
clone size: few
J gene: TRBJ2-3
V gene: TRBV5-1
CDR3 DNA: TGCGCCAGCAGCCTAGAAACAGGGGCAGATACGCAGTATTTT
CDR3 protein: CASSLETGADTQYF

D gene: TRBD1
clone size: many
J gene: TRBJ2-1
V gene: TRBV3-1
CDR3 DNA: TGTGCCAGCTACCTCGGGACAGGGAACAATGAGCAGTTCTTC
CDR3 protein: CASYLGTGNNEQFF

D gene: TRBD1
clone size: -
J gene: TRBJ1-2
V gene: TRBV29-1
CDR3 DNA: TGCAGCGTTGCTCAGGGGGCAAGAAACTATGGCTACACCTTC
CDR3 protein: CSVAQGARNYGYTF

D gene: TRBD2
clone size: -
J gene: TRBJ2-3
V gene: TRBV12-3/TRBV12-4
CDR3 DNA: TGTGCCTGCAGTTCCACTCTTCGAGGACTAGCGGGGTCCACAGATACGCAGTATTTT
CDR3 protein: CACSSTLRGLAGSTDTQYF

D gene: TRBD2
clone size: -
J gene: TRBJ2-3
V gene: TRBV7-8
CDR3 DNA: TGTGCCAGCAGCTTGACCTATAGCGGGCGCACAGATACGCAGTATTTT
CDR3 protein: CASSLTYSGRTDTQYF

D gene: -
clone size: -
J gene: TRBJ1-3
V gene: TRBV20-1
CDR3 DNA: TGCAGTGCGAGAACAGGGTCCTCTGGAAACACCATATATTTT
CDR3 protein: CSARTGSSGNTIYF

D gene: -
clone size: -
J gene: TRBJ2-7
V gene: TRBV12-3/TRBV12-4
CDR3 DNA: TGTGCCAGCGGGGGGTTCTACGAGCAGTACTTC
CDR3 protein: CASGGFYEQYF

D gene: TRBD1
clone size: -
J gene: TRBJ2-2
V gene: TRBV10-1
CDR3 DNA: TGCGCCAGCAGTGGGAGCCAGGACAGGGAGAACACCGGGGAGCTGTTTTTT
CDR3 protein: CASSGSQDRENTGELFF

D gene: -
clone size: few
J gene: TRBJ2-7
V gene: TRBV12-3/TRBV12-4
CDR3 DNA: TGTGCCAGCAGCTCCTACTGGGGGCGCTCCTACGAGCAGTACTTC
CDR3 protein: CASSSYWGRSYEQYF

D gene: -
clone size: -
J gene: TRBJ2-3
V gene: TRBV24-1
CDR3 DNA: TGTGCCACCAATGTCGGGCGACGCACAGATACGCAGTATTTT
CDR3 protein: CATNVGRRTDTQYF

D gene: -
clone size: few
J gene: TRBJ2-1
V gene: TRBV12-3/TRBV12-4
CDR3 DNA: TGTGCCAGCAGTTTGAATCCGGGGTTAAGCTACAATGAGCAGTTCTTC
CDR3 protein: CASSLNPGLSYNEQFF

D gene: TRBD2
clone size: -
J gene: TRBJ2-3
V gene: TRBV27
CDR3 DNA: TGTGCCAGCAGGGAGGGTAGCGGGGGATTGGATACGCAGTATTTT
CDR3 protein: CASREGSGGLDTQYF

D gene: TRBD2
clone size: -
J gene: TRBJ2-5
V gene: TRBV5-1
CDR3 DNA: TGCGCCAGTCTAGCGGGGGACAGAGAGACCCAGTACTTC
CDR3 protein: CASLAGDRETQYF

D gene: TRBD2
clone size: few
J gene: TRBJ2-3
V gene: TRBV29-1
CDR3 DNA: TGCAGCGTTCGAAAACTAGCGGGGTTTGACGCACACACAGATACGCAGTATTTT
CDR3 protein: CSVRKLAGFDAHTDTQYF